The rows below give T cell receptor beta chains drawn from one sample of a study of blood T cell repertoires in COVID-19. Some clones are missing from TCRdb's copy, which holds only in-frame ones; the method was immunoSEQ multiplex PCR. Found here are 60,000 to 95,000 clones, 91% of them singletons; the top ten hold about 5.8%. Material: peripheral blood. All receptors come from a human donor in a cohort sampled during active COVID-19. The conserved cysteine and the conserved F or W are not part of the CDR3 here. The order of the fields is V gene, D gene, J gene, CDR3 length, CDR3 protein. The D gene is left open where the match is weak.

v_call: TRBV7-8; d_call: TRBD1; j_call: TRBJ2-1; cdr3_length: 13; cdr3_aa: ASSLTTGGYNEQF
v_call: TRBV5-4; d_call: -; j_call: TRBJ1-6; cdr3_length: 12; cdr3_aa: ASRNREVNSPLH
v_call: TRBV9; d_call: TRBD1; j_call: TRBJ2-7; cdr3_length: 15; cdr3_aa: ASSETMAGGNPYEQY
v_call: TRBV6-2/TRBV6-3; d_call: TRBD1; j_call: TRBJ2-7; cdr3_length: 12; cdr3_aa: ASSYIGQGYEQY
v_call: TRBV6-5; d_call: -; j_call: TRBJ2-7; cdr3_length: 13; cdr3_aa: ASSYSNAGSGEQY
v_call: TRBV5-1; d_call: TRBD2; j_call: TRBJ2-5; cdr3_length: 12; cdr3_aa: ASSLSGVQETQY
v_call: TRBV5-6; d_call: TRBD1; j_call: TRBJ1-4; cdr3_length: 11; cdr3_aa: ASSSGTGEKLF
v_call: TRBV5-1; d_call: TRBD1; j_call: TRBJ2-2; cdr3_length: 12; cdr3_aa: ASSLTGGPGELF
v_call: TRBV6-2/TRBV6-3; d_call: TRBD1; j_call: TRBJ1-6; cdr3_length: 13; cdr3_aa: ASSFSTGGNSPLH
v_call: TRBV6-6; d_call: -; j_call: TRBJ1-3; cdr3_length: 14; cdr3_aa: ASRVRGRSSGNTIY
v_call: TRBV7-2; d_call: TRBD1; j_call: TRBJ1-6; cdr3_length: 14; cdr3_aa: ASSLSLGQGNSPLH
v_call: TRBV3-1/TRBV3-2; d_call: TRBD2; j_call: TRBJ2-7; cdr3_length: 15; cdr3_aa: ASSPRRAGGLLNEQY
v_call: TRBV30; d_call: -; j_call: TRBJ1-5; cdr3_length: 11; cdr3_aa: AWSDQGNQPQH
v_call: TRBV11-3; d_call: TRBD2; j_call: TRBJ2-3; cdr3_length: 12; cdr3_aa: ASSLGWGGDTQY
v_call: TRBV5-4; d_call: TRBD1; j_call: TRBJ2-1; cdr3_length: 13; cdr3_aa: ASSKDRSSYNEQF
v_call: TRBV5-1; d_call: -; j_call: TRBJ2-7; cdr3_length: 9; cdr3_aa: ASSRDYEQY
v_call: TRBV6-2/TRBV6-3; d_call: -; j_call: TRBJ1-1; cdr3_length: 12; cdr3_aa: ASSRPGLLAEAF
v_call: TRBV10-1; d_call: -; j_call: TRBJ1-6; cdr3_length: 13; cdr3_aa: ASPPGGTRHSPLH
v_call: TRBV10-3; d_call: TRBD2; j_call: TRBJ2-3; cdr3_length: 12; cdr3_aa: ATATSGGLSTQY
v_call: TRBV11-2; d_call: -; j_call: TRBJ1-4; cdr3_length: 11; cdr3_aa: ASSLQGSEKLF
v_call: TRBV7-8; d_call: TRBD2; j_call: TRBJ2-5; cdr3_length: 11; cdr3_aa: ALATSVQETQY
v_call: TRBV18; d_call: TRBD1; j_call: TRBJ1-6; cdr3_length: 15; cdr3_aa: ASSPTGQGAAVSPLH
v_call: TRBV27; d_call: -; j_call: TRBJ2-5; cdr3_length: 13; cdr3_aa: ASSLVRGKGETQY
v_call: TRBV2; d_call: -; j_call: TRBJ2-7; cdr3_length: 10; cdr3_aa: ASSKRSYEQY
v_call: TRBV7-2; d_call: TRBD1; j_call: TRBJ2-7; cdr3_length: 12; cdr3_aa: ASSPRTGAYEQY
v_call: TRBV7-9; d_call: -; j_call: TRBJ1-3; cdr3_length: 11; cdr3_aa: ASNGGSGNTIY
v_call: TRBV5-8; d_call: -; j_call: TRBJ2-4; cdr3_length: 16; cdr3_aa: ASSFTELYPVAKNIQY
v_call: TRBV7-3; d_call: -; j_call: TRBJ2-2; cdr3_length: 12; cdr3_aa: ASSLVGATGELF
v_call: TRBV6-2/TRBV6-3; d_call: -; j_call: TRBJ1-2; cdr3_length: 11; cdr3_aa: ASSSIGGYGYT
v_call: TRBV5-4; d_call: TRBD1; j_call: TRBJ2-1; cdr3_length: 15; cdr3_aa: ASSLGTGTGRVNEQF
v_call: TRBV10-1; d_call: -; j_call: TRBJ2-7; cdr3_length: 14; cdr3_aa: ASSESVAGKNYEQY
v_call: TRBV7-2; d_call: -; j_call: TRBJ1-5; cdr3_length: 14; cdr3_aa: ASSLVGGYGNQPQH
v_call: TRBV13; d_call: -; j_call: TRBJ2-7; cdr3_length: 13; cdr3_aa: ASSLAGAQTYEQY
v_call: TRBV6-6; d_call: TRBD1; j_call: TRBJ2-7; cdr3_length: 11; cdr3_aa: ASSRQGSYEQY
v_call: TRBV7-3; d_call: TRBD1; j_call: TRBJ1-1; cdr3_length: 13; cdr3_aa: ASSLHQGALTEAF
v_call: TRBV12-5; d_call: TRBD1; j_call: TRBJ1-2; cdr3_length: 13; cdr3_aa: ASGLQGALGYGYT
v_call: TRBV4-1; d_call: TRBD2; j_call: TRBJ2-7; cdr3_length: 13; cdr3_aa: ASSAGLTSSYEQY
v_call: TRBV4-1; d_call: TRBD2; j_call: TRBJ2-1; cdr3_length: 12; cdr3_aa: ASSQVLVAGSQF
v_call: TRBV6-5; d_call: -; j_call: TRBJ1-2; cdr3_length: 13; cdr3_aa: ASRLVRRDNYGYT
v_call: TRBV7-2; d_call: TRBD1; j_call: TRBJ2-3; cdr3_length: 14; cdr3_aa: ATKYRGTGFTDTQY
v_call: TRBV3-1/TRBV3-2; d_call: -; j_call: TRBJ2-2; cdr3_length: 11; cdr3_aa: ASSLQAPGELF
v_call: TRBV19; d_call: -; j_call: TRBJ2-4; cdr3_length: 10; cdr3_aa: ASSPSVNIQY
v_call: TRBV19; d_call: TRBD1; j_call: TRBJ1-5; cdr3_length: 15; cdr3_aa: ASEAGQGILSNQPQH
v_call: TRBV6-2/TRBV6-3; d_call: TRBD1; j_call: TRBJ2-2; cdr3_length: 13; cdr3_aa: ASSYEDRDTGELF
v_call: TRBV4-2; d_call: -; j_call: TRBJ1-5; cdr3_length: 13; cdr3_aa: ASSQDGQANQPQH
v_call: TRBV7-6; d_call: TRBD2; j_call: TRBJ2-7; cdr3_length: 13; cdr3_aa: ASSFSSGDYYEQY
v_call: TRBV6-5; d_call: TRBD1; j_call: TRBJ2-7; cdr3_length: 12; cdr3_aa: ASSYPDRVHEQY
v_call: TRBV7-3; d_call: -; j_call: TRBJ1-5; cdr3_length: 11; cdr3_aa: ASSLDWGWPQH
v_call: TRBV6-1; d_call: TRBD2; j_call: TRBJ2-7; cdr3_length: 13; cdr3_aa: ASSDISGGADEQY
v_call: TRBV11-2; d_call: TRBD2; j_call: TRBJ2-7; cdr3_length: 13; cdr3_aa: ASSPAGGSSYEQY